Below are 26 T cell receptor beta chains sequenced from a single sample in a study of CD8+CD57+ T cells in acquired aplastic anemia. Profiling of TCR beta VDJ combinations and CDR3 sequences used genomic DNA as template. TCRdb re-derived calls from the reads in MiXCR, one entry per CDR3 protein. The data show about 180,000 distinct CDR3 sequences, with 46% seen just once and 2.5% to 3.5% held by the top ten. Sequenced material: sorted CD4+, CD8+, or CD8+CD57+ T cells (not recorded which) from PBMCs. The receptors come from a human donor in good health.

V usage is TRBV29-1 and J usage is TRBJ2-7; 8 nucleotides line up with TRBD2. The CDR3 is 13 amino acids. CDR1 and CDR2 from the germline V gene are SQVTM and ANQGSEA. J was trimmed by 6 bases and V by 6 bases; bases with no gene match: 10. The DNA of the CDR3 is TGCAGCGTCGAACCCCTAGCGGGCACCGAGCAGTACTTC. Encoded protein: CSVEPLAGTEQYF.

This clonotype was observed many times. The chain recombines TRBV24-1 with TRBJ2-1; maybe TRBD2 (6 bases). Trimming left V 0 bases short and J 0 bases short, with 8 bases between. This CDR3 is built from 16 residues. CDR1 is KGHDR and CDR2 is SFDVKD in the germline V gene. For the CDR3, the DNA is TGTGCCACCAGTGATTTGTCGGGAGACTCCTACAATGAGCAGTTCTTC. It encodes CATSDLSGDSYNEQFF.

The CDR3 reads CASLAGELFF. The CDR3 bases are TGTGCCAGCTTAGCGGGGGAGCTGTTTTTT. The chain carries TRBV7-9 and TRBJ2-2; D is perhaps TRBD2 (5 bases). Trimming removed 8 bases at V and 8 bases at J, with 6 bases between. From germline, CDR1 is SEHNR and CDR2 FQNEAQ (reference sequence). The CDR3 is 10 amino acids. The entire variable domain, with the rest obtained from reference TRBV7-9 and TRBJ2-2, is as follows: DTGVSQNPRHKITKRGQNVTFRCDPISEHNRLYWYRQTLGQGPEFLTYFQNEAQLEKSRLLSDRFSAERPKGSFSTLEIQRTEQGDSAMYLCASLAGELFFGEGSRLTVL.

This clonotype was seen at least ten times. The chain has TRBV2 and TRBJ2-1, with D perhaps TRBD1 (5 bases). The V gene's germline CDR1 is SNHLY and CDR2 FYNNEI. The CDR3 spans 14 residues. The V and J ends lost 6 bases and 5 bases respectively, with 14 bases between them. The CDR3 here is CASSRQNNDNEQFF. CDR3 coding DNA: TGTGCCAGCAGCCGACAGAATAATGACAATGAGCAGTTCTTC. The entire variable domain, with the rest obtained from reference TRBV2 and TRBJ2-1, is as follows: EPEVTQTPSHQVTQMGQEVILRCVPISNHLYFYWYRQILGQKVEFLVSFYNNEISEKSEIFDDQFSVERPDGSNFTLKIRSTKLEDSAMYFCASSRQNNDNEQFFGPGTRLTVL.

This clonotype was observed a handful of times. The chain couples TRBV11-1 to TRBJ2-1; 12 bases are shared with TRBD2. Germline lookup yields CDR1 SGHAT and CDR2 FQDESV (reference sequence). The CDR3 covers 20 residues. With 0 bases clipped from V and 4 bases from J, the junction kept 13 bases outside the gene matches. CDR3 sequence (DNA): TGTGCCAGCAGCTTAGCCGACCTGAGGCTAGCGGGAGGGCTATACAATGAGCAGTTCTTC. Encoded protein: CASSLADLRLAGGLYNEQFF.

This clonotype was found once. A much bigger clone sits one base away, suggesting this may be a read error. The chain carries TRBV4-3 and TRBJ2-5; 7 bases map to TRBD2. Germline V CDR1 and CDR2: LGHNA, YSLEER. This CDR3 comprises 17 residues. The chain's CDR3 is CTSSQEPGRKAGETQYF. The CDR3 nucleotides read TGCACCAGCAGCCAAGAACCCGGGCGAAAAGCGGGGGAGACCCAGTACTTC.

Comment on this clonotype: This may come from a read error, since a much larger clone is one base off. The conserved closing phenylalanine or tryptophan is absent in this CDR3, likely reflecting a read error. The genes are TRBV6-1 and TRBJ2-6, with a weak D call TRBD1 (5 bases). The CDR3 spans 15 residues. Trimming removed 6 bases at V and 7 bases at J, with 16 bases between. CDR1 and CDR2 from the germline V gene are MNHNS and SASEGT. The CDR3 bases are TGTGCCAGCAGACCCGACAGCCTACGTGCCAACGTCCTGACTCTC. Its protein is CASRPDSLRANVLTL.

The rearrangement joins TRBV20-1 to TRBJ2-5; the D gene is possibly TRBD1 (7 bases). The CDR3 covers 13 residues. V gave up 4 bases and J gave up 5 bases, with 14 bases separating them. The germline V gene encodes CDR1 DFQATT and CDR2 SNEGSKA (reference sequence). CDR3 loop: CSAKRLGGETQYF. In DNA form, the CDR3 reads TGCAGTGCTAAAAGACTAGGGGGCGAGACCCAGTACTTC.

This clonotype was picked up a small number of times. This chain uses TRBV19 with TRBJ1-4; D call uncertain. This CDR3 contains 15 residues. V was shortened by 4 bases and J by 6 bases, with 15 bases between the two germline ends. CDR1 is LNHDA and CDR2 is SQIVND in the germline V gene (reference sequence). In DNA form, the CDR3 reads TGTGCCAGTAGTAACCCGAGGTCTGGGGATGAAAAACTGTTTTTT. The encoded protein is CASSNPRSGDEKLFF.

On this clonotype: A read error may be the cause here, since a much bigger clone is one base away. This rearrangement joins TRBV14 to TRBJ2-3; 9 nucleotides match TRBD2. Germline CDR1 is SGHDN and CDR2 is FVKESK. V trimming: 4 bases; J trimming: 6 bases; junction bases outside the gene matches: 11. The CDR3 runs to 16 residues. The CDR3, as DNA: TGTGCCAGCAGCCCCCCGGAAGGGAGCGGGAGGGATACGCAGTATTTT. As protein: CASSPPEGSGRDTQYF.

The table lists this clonotype with many counts. The chain carries TRBV7-9 and TRBJ2-3; the D gene is possibly TRBD1 (6 bases). V lost 8 bases to trimming and J lost 0 bases, with 18 bases between them. Germline lookup yields CDR1 SEHNR and CDR2 FQNEAQ (reference sequence). CDR3 length equals 16 residues. The CDR3 is CASPPRAGASTDTQYF. Written as DNA, the CDR3 is TGTGCCAGCCCCCCCCGGGCAGGGGCTAGCACAGATACGCAGTATTTT.

V gene TRBV20-1 combines with J gene TRBJ2-7; 10 bases align to TRBD2. J gave up 3 bases and V 2 bases, and 16 bases lay outside the gene matches. The CDR3 is made up of 18 amino acids. In germline, CDR1 is DFQATT, CDR2 SNEGSKA (reference sequence). CDR3 sequence: CSARSYGAGLAVSYEQYF. For the CDR3, the DNA is TGCAGTGCTAGATCGTACGGGGCCGGACTAGCGGTAAGCTACGAGCAGTACTTC.

In its sample, this clonotype was seen a few times. V and J are TRBV7-9 and TRBJ2-4; the D is unclear. V was cut by 2 bases and J by 0 bases, with 8 bases left in between. CDR1 is SEHNR, CDR2 FQNEAQ, per germline (reference sequence). The length of the CDR3 is 15 residues. The CDR3 spells CASSLSAIAKNIQYF. CDR3 coding DNA: TGTGCCAGCAGCTTAAGCGCTATAGCCAAAAACATTCAGTACTTC.

The chain joins TRBV6-1 to TRBJ2-2, with TRBD1 as a possible D gene (6 bases). Trimming left V 7 bases short and J 6 bases short, with 12 bases between. Germline values: CDR1 MNHNS, CDR2 SASEGT. The CDR3 runs 13 residues. DNA for the CDR3: TGTGCCAGCACCTTGAGGGGGTCCGGGGAGCTGTTTTTT. This gives the protein CASTLRGSGELFF.

This clonotype has ten or more counts. The chain combines TRBV12-3 or TRBV12-4 with TRBJ1-5; D ambiguous. CDR3 length equals 11 residues. V dropped 6 bases and J dropped 3 bases, with 3 bases sitting between them. The CDR3 DNA is TGTGCCAGCAGCAACAATCAGCCCCAGCATTTT. Its translation is CASSNNQPQHF.

On this clonotype itself: Given a much more abundant clone one base away, this may be a read error. The chain is built from TRBV20-1 and TRBJ2-3, with D possibly matching TRBD1 (6 bases). The CDR3 loop spans 17 amino acids. CDR1 is DFQATT and CDR2 is SNEGSKA in the germline V gene (reference sequence). The CDR3 loop is CSARDTGYLGGTNTQYF. The DNA of the CDR3 is TGCAGTGCTAGAGATACCGGCTACCTTGGGGGCACAAATACGCAGTATTTT.

This clonotype came up a few times. Given a much more abundant clone one base away, this may be a read error. The rearrangement links TRBV2 to TRBJ1-2; D gene uncertain. The V end lost 3 bases, the J end lost 4 bases, and 3 bases lay between the germline ends. CDR3 size: 11 residues. Germline CDR1 is SNHLY and CDR2 is FYNNEI. The CDR3 sequence: CASSDSYGYTF. CDR3 in DNA: TGTGCCAGCAGTGACAGCTATGGCTACACCTTC.

Notes on this clonotype: The junction departs from the called germline gene at one end, perhaps through a read error. The CDR3: CARSIAGGSYGYTF. DNA of the CDR3: TGTGCCAGAAGTATAGCCGGGGGAAGCTATGGCTACACCTTC. The V and J genes are TRBV19 and TRBJ1-2, with a possible D match to TRBD1 (5 bases). The CDR3 covers 14 residues. Per the germline V gene, CDR1 is LNHDA and CDR2 is SQIVND (reference sequence).

The chain uses TRBV5-1 and TRBJ1-5; 8 bases fit TRBD1. The V segment lost 4 bases and the J segment 3 bases; nucleotides outside the gene matches: 6. The CDR3 spans 15 residues. Germline values: CDR1 SGHRS, CDR2 YFSETQ. CDR3 nucleotides: TGCGCCAGCAGCGTCGGACAGGGCGCCAATCAGCCCCAGCATTTT. Amino acid sequence: CASSVGQGANQPQHF.

For this clonotype: Mismatch with germline at one junction end may stem from a read error. The V gene is TRBV12-3 or TRBV12-4, the J gene TRBJ2-1, with 9 nucleotides matching TRBD2. This CDR3 has 16 amino acids. The CDR3 sequence is CAGSLERGLAGPPQFF. The CDR3 region has the DNA TGTGCCGGCAGTTTGGAAAGGGGACTAGCCGGGCCACCGCAGTTCTTC.

Many counts were recorded for this clonotype. This chain links TRBV12-3 or TRBV12-4 with TRBJ2-1; a weak D match, TRBD2 (5 bases). This CDR3 has 11 amino acids. The V end lost 5 bases, the J end lost 12 bases, and 11 bases lay between the germline ends. The CDR3 DNA sequence: TGTGCCAGCAGTAGAACTAGGGCGCAGTTCTTC. Protein: CASSRTRAQFF.

Only a few counts were recorded for this clonotype. A much larger clone differs by one base, so this may be a read error. The rearrangement uses TRBV9 and TRBJ2-2; no firm D call. This CDR3 has 13 amino acids. Trimming left V 2 bases short and J 4 bases short, with 6 bases between. Germline V CDR1 and CDR2: SGDLS, YYNGEE. The DNA of the CDR3 is TGTGCCAGCAGCGTGCGGAGCACCGGGGAGCTGTTTTTT. This codes for CASSVRSTGELFF.

The gene calls are TRBV7-8 and TRBJ2-7, with TRBD2 matching over 13 bases. The junction had 2 bases not matched to a gene; V was cut back by 0 bases and J by 3 bases. Germline V gives CDR1 SGHVS, CDR2 FQNEAQ. This CDR3 region has 16 residues. The CDR3 is CASSLARLAGGYEQYF. The CDR3 nucleotides are TGTGCCAGCAGCTTAGCGCGACTAGCGGGAGGCTACGAGCAGTACTTC.

On this clonotype itself: Here the CDR3 omits its conserved ending phenylalanine or tryptophan, so a read error is the likely source. No DNA is shown, since the ends of the CDR3 on it are uncertain; the CDR3 is the one TCRdb lists. V and J are TRBV24-1 and TRBJ2-1. Germline V CDR1 and CDR2: KGHDR, SFDVKD. A total of 13 residues make up the CDR3, ends included. CDR3 protein: CATSDDSYNEQSL.

This rearrangement joins TRBV15 to TRBJ2-7; D perhaps matches TRBD2 (5 bases). The CDR3 totals 15 residues. Germline V gene lookup returns CDR1 LNHNV and CDR2 YYDKDF (reference sequence). Trimming left V 3 bases short and J 2 bases short, with 14 bases between. CDR3 coding DNA: TGTGCCACCAGCAGGGTGGACTCGCTCGCCTACGAGCAGTACTTC. The encoded protein is CATSRVDSLAYEQYF.

CDR3 coding DNA: TGTGCCAGCAAGCCCGACAGTTGGAATTCACCCCTCCACTTT. Translation gives CASKPDSWNSPLHF. This chain uses TRBV2 with TRBJ1-6; possibly TRBD1 for D (5 bases). V lost 7 bases to trimming and J lost 7 bases, with 14 bases between them. This CDR3 comprises 14 residues. Per germline, CDR1 SNHLY and CDR2 FYNNEI.